One T cell receptor (beta chain) is described in this entry. Clones were read by immunoSEQ multiplex PCR, and TCRdb kept only the in-frame ones, dropping some. The table shows some 300,000 clones, with around 90% occurring only once. This sample stems from a study of blood T cell repertoires in COVID-19. Whole-study context: T cells, B-cell-depleted T cells, or PBMCs provided the cDNA or gDNA that served as material.

Germline CDR1 is MDHEN and CDR2 is SYDVKM. The V end was cut by 6 bases, the J end by 3 bases, with 15 bases between. This CDR3 has 14 amino acids. The origin of this receptor is a woman aged 55-69 years in a cohort exposed to, infected with or recovered from COVID-19 (not recorded which). Material for sequencing was PBMCs or T cells enriched from blood (not recorded which). V usage is TRBV28 and J usage is TRBJ2-7; no clear D gene. The CDR3 DNA sequence: TGTGCCAGCAGACGAGGAGAAGCGAGCTACGAGCAGTACTTC. Its protein product is CASRRGEASYEQYF.